Listed below are T cell receptor beta chains from one sample, sequenced in a study of T cells in Graves' hyperthyroidism and ophthalmopathy. TCRdb passed the multiplex PCR reads through MiXCR, listing each CDR3 protein once. The sample carries fewer than 500,000 distinct CDR3 sequences, roughly 14% recorded once. Sequencing was performed on blood. These receptor sequences come from a man aged 18 to 29 with Graves' ophthalmopathy. Each CDR3 is given with its conserved first and last residue. Each record gives: CDR3 protein, CDR3 DNA, V gene, clone size, D gene, J gene. The D gene is left open where the match is weak. Rows give clone size only sometimes, using once, few, many, or a class for an expanded clone.

CDR3 protein: CASSLTVLQETQYF
CDR3 DNA: TGTGCCAGCAGCTTGACAGTTTTACAAGAGACCCAGTACTTC
V gene: TRBV7-9
clone size: many
D gene: .
J gene: TRBJ2-5

CDR3 protein: CASSLGLVSYEQYF
CDR3 DNA: TGTGCCAGCAGCTTAGGCCTAGTTTCCTACGAGCAGTACTTC
V gene: TRBV13
clone size: many
D gene: .
J gene: TRBJ2-7

CDR3 protein: CASRERTGIRETQYF
CDR3 DNA: TGTGCCAGCAGAGAAAGGACAGGGATTAGGGAGACCCAGTACTTC
V gene: TRBV6-1
clone size: many
D gene: TRBD1
J gene: TRBJ2-5

CDR3 protein: CASSSGRGGVLLYNEQFF
CDR3 DNA: TGTGCCAGCAGTTCGGGCAGGGGGGGAGTTCTACTCTACAATGAGCAGTTCTTC
V gene: TRBV27
clone size: .
D gene: .
J gene: TRBJ2-1

CDR3 protein: CASSPGTSQYNEQFF
CDR3 DNA: TGTGCCAGCAGCCCCGGGACTAGCCAATACAATGAGCAGTTCTTC
V gene: TRBV4-2
clone size: few
D gene: TRBD2
J gene: TRBJ2-1

CDR3 protein: CASSLQLWGYTF
CDR3 DNA: TGTGCCAGCAGTTTGCAGCTCTGGGGCTACACCTTC
V gene: TRBV28
clone size: few
D gene: .
J gene: TRBJ1-2

CDR3 protein: CASSLGGRNTDTQYF
CDR3 DNA: TGTGCCAGCAGCTTAGGGGGTAGGAACACAGATACGCAGTATTTT
V gene: TRBV7-3
clone size: many
D gene: .
J gene: TRBJ2-3

CDR3 protein: CASSWAGTGSETQYF
CDR3 DNA: TGTGCCAGCAGCTGGGCCGGGACAGGGTCAGAGACCCAGTACTTC
V gene: TRBV11-1
clone size: many
D gene: TRBD1
J gene: TRBJ2-5

CDR3 protein: CSVSLKNTEAFF
CDR3 DNA: TGCAGCGTTTCCTTGAAGAACACTGAAGCTTTCTTT
V gene: TRBV29-1
clone size: few
D gene: .
J gene: TRBJ1-1

CDR3 protein: CAWLNRGGDEKLFF
CDR3 DNA: TGTGCCTGGCTCAACAGGGGAGGAGATGAAAAACTGTTTTTT
V gene: TRBV30
clone size: many
D gene: TRBD1
J gene: TRBJ1-4

CDR3 protein: CASSFGTEETQYF
CDR3 DNA: TGTGCCAGCAGCTTTGGGACAGAAGAGACCCAGTACTTC
V gene: TRBV11-1
clone size: many
D gene: TRBD1
J gene: TRBJ2-5

CDR3 protein: CAGSLGQQRSDGYTF
CDR3 DNA: TGCGCCGGCAGCTTGGGACAGCAAAGGTCGGATGGCTACACCTTC
V gene: TRBV5-1
clone size: once
D gene: TRBD1
J gene: TRBJ1-2

CDR3 protein: CASSEVTRYNEQFF
CDR3 DNA: TGTGCCAGCAGCGAAGTGACCCGCTACAATGAGCAGTTCTTC
V gene: TRBV13
clone size: many
D gene: .
J gene: TRBJ2-1

CDR3 protein: CSASRVGVSYNEQFF
CDR3 DNA: TGCAGTGCCTCCCGGGTCGGGGTGTCCTACAATGAGCAGTTCTTC
V gene: TRBV20-1
clone size: .
D gene: .
J gene: TRBJ2-1

CDR3 protein: CSVEQPDRVGYGYTF
CDR3 DNA: TGCAGCGTTGAGCAGCCGGACAGGGTTGGCTATGGCTACACCTTC
V gene: TRBV29-1
clone size: many
D gene: TRBD1
J gene: TRBJ1-2

CDR3 protein: CASSPAGSWANIQYF
CDR3 DNA: TGTGCCAGCAGTCCCGCCGGGTCATGGGCAAACATTCAGTACTTC
V gene: TRBV12-3/TRBV12-4
clone size: many
D gene: .
J gene: TRBJ2-4

CDR3 protein: CAWRPESGEQFF
CDR3 DNA: TGTGCCTGGAGGCCCGAGAGCGGTGAGCAGTTCTTC
V gene: TRBV30
clone size: many
D gene: .
J gene: TRBJ2-1

CDR3 protein: CASSYSKGGPAGELFF
CDR3 DNA: TGTGCCAGCAGTTACTCGAAAGGGGGGCCAGCGGGGGAGCTGTTTTTT
V gene: TRBV6-9
clone size: .
D gene: .
J gene: TRBJ2-2

CDR3 protein: CASSLISAPSPRSYEQYF
CDR3 DNA: TGTGCCAGCAGTTTAATCTCGGCCCCGTCACCCCGTTCTTACGAGCAGTACTTC
V gene: TRBV7-3
clone size: .
D gene: .
J gene: TRBJ2-7

CDR3 protein: CASSTLEVVQETQYF
CDR3 DNA: TGTGCCAGCAGCACCCTGGAGGTTGTCCAAGAGACCCAGTACTTC
V gene: TRBV7-9
clone size: many
D gene: .
J gene: TRBJ2-5

CDR3 protein: CASRSGGRTDTQYF
CDR3 DNA: TGCGCCAGCAGGTCAGGGGGCCGCACAGATACGCAGTATTTT
V gene: TRBV5-1
clone size: many
D gene: TRBD1
J gene: TRBJ2-3

CDR3 protein: CASSLIGTQYNEQFF
CDR3 DNA: TGCGCCAGCAGTCTGATCGGGACTCAATACAATGAGCAGTTCTTC
V gene: TRBV5-1
clone size: many
D gene: .
J gene: TRBJ2-1

CDR3 protein: CASRSSIGTDTQYF
CDR3 DNA: TGTGCCAGTAGATCTAGCATCGGCACAGATACGCAGTATTTT
V gene: TRBV19
clone size: few
D gene: .
J gene: TRBJ2-3

CDR3 protein: CASSPRPNYGYTF
CDR3 DNA: TGTGCCAGCAGCCCAAGGCCTAACTATGGCTACACCTTC
V gene: TRBV11-3
clone size: .
D gene: .
J gene: TRBJ1-2

CDR3 protein: CATSGLEAETQYF
CDR3 DNA: TGTGCCACCTCCGGACTCGAAGCAGAGACCCAGTACTTC
V gene: TRBV19
clone size: many
D gene: .
J gene: TRBJ2-5

CDR3 protein: CSAGSGTGVNEQFF
CDR3 DNA: TGCAGTGCTGGTTCCGGGACAGGGGTCAATGAGCAGTTCTTC
V gene: TRBV20-1
clone size: many
D gene: TRBD1
J gene: TRBJ2-1

CDR3 protein: CAISGASGGYNEQFF
CDR3 DNA: TGTGCCATCAGTGGGGCTAGCGGGGGCTACAATGAGCAGTTCTTC
V gene: TRBV10-3
clone size: few
D gene: TRBD2
J gene: TRBJ2-1

CDR3 protein: CASLPRLGADEQFF
CDR3 DNA: TGCGCCAGCCTCCCCCGTCTGGGGGCCGATGAGCAGTTCTTC
V gene: TRBV5-1
clone size: many
D gene: .
J gene: TRBJ2-1